Presented here are 24 T cell receptor beta chains from one specimen sequenced in a study of blood T cells in healthy people across ages (dated by TCRdb to 2015 to 2017). The receptor library was made with 5' RACE. Sequencer: Illumina HiSeq 2500. A second PCR of about 6 to 11 cycles was run with a J-beta primer mix and a sample-barcoded 5' primer. Using fastp at Q25 and MiXCR, TCRdb reprocessed the public reads and kept productive beta chains. Entries that share a CDR3 protein sequence are merged under the most common genes and DNA. The sample has 1.5 million to 2 million distinct CDR3 sequences on record, around 48% of them singletons. Over 2% of the sample lies in the top ten. Specimen: blood. These receptor sequences come from a woman in her thirties or forties in good health.

This clonotype showed up just once. V and J are TRBV7-9 and TRBJ2-7, with D uncertain. V lost 1 base and J 7 bases, leaving 11 bases between the germline ends. The CDR3 spans 13 residues. CDR1 and CDR2 from the germline V gene are SEHNR and FQNEAQ (reference sequence). CDR3 nucleotide sequence: TGTGCCAGCAGCTTAGACATCCTAGTGGAGCAGTACTTC. Translation: CASSLDILVEQYF.

The chain joins TRBV7-8 to TRBJ1-4; D is possibly TRBD1 (6 bases). The germline CDR1 and CDR2 sequences are SGHVS and FQNEAQ. V lost 5 bases, J lost 15 bases, and 13 bases lay in between. This CDR3 contains 11 residues. In DNA, the CDR3 is TGTGCCAGCAGCGCCGGGGGCCGGATGTTTTTT. Translating it yields CASSAGGRMFF.

This chain uses TRBV20-1 with TRBJ2-5; no firm D call. The ends were cut back, 5 bases at V and 5 bases at J, with 18 bases in the middle. Per the germline V gene, CDR1 is DFQATT and CDR2 is SNEGSKA (reference sequence). This CDR3 is 14 amino acids long. The CDR3 DNA follows: TGCAGTGCTCCGAGACGAGCTCTTTTGGAGACCCAGTACTTC. Encoded protein: CSAPRRALLETQYF.

The CDR3 nucleotides are TGTGCCATCAGTGGACGTTGGTTTTTTTGGGATGAGCAGTTCTTC. This encodes CAISGRWFFWDEQFF. This chain uses TRBV10-3 with TRBJ2-1; D is ambiguous. The V and J ends lost 4 bases and 8 bases respectively, with 18 bases between them. Germline CDR1 reads ENHRY; CDR2 reads SYGVKD. The CDR3 runs 15 residues.

V gene TRBV20-1 combines with J gene TRBJ1-4; D gene ambiguous. Germline V gene data show CDR1 as DFQATT and CDR2 as SNEGSKA (reference sequence). V lost 7 bases and J 7 bases, leaving 16 bases between the germline ends. The CDR3 is 13 amino acids. The CDR3 region is CSGSGASGEKLFF. In DNA form, the CDR3 reads TGCAGTGGATCGGGAGCGAGCGGTGAAAAACTGTTTTTT.

The V call is TRBV5-6, the J call TRBJ1-5; the match to TRBD1 covers 8 bases. Germline lookup yields CDR1 SGHDT and CDR2 YYEEEE. This CDR3 region has 15 residues. Trimming took 5 bases from V and 3 from J; bases not matched to a gene: 7. This CDR3 is CASSFGTGYNQPQHF. The CDR3 coding sequence is TGTGCCAGCAGTTTCGGGACAGGCTACAATCAGCCCCAGCATTTT.

The chain employs TRBV20-1 and TRBJ2-5; 9 bases align to TRBD2. The closer fit of TRBJ2-7 to the DNA end suggests the J call may be wrong. The CDR3 sequence is 14 residues long. Germline values: CDR1 DFQATT, CDR2 SNEGSKA (reference sequence). The CDR3 here is CSAPIAGEAYEQYF. The CDR3, as DNA: TGCAGTGCTCCCATAGCGGGGGAAGCCTACGAGCAGTACTTC.

J is TRBJ2-3 and V is TRBV1; TRBD2, as called in the table, went unchecked against the DNA. TRBV1 is a recognized pseudogene. The CDR3 runs to 19 residues. The CDR3 nucleotides are TGCACCAGCAGCCAAGGAAGTCTAGCGGGGAGTCATTGCACAGATACGCAGTATTTT. Amino acids: CTSSQGSLAGSHCTDTQYF.

This clonotype has only a few counts. J is TRBJ2-7 and V is TRBV25-1; possibly TRBD1 for D (6 bases). Trimming removed 4 bases from V and 2 bases from J, with 15 bases in between. The CDR3 spans 15 residues. Germline V gene lookup returns CDR1 MGHDK and CDR2 SYGVNS. The CDR3 region has the DNA TGTGCCAGCAGTGCCACGGACAGTTCCGCCTACGAGCAGTACTTC. Translating gives CASSATDSSAYEQYF.

CDR3 DNA sequence: TGCAGTGCTATTACCCGGGAGACCCAGTACTTC. It codes for CSAITRETQYF. The chain links TRBV20-1 to TRBJ2-5; no firm D call. The CDR3 has 11 amino acids. V lost 4 bases, J lost 5 bases, and 8 bases lay in between. Germline V gives CDR1 DFQATT, CDR2 SNEGSKA (reference sequence).

There are a few counts of this clonotype. The genes are TRBV18 and TRBJ2-3, with TRBD1 matching over 8 bases. Germline V CDR1 and CDR2: KGHSH, LQKENI. The CDR3 runs 15 residues. The J segment lost 4 bases and the V segment lost 4 bases, leaving 7 bases of the junction unmatched. CDR3 residues: CASSRAGGSPDTQYF. In DNA form, the CDR3 reads TGTGCCAGCTCACGGGCAGGGGGCTCTCCAGATACGCAGTATTTT.

The CDR3, as DNA: TGTGCCAGCAGTCGGGGGTGGGATACGCAGTATTTT. Translating it yields CASSRGWDTQYF. The V gene is TRBV28, the J gene TRBJ2-3; TRBD2 is a possible D gene (6 bases). The germline gives CDR1 MDHEN, CDR2 SYDVKM. V was clipped by 5 bases and J by 6 bases, with 9 bases between them. The CDR3 is 12 residues long.

This chain connects TRBV29-1 to TRBJ2-1; weak D call: TRBD2 (5 bases). The CDR3 runs 15 residues. Germline values: CDR1 SQVTM, CDR2 ANQGSEA. V lost 3 bases to trimming and J lost 8 bases, with 20 bases between them. DNA of the CDR3: TGCAGCGTTGAGCGTGGAGGATTGGCCGGGGATGAGCAGTTCTTC. This gives the protein CSVERGGLAGDEQFF.

The rearrangement uses TRBV10-3 and TRBJ2-6; D ambiguous. V was clipped by 6 bases and J by 1 base, with 7 bases between them. The CDR3 length is 14 residues. Germline CDR1 reads ENHRY; CDR2 reads SYGVKD. CDR3 nucleotides: TGTGCCATCAGGAAGGCTTCTGGGGCCAACGTCCTGACTTTC. This sequence encodes CAIRKASGANVLTF.

The chain combines TRBV20-1 with TRBJ1-2; D is possibly TRBD1 (6 bases). Trimming took 5 bases from V and 6 from J, leaving 28 bases between them. Germline CDR1 and CDR2: DFQATT and SNEGSKA (reference sequence). This CDR3 is built from 17 residues. In nucleotides, the CDR3 is TGCAGTGCTTGGCCGTTATTAGGGGGGGCCGAAGTTCATGGCTACACCTTC. This translates into CSAWPLLGGAEVHGYTF.

The gene calls are TRBV20-1 and TRBJ2-5, with 12 bases aligning to TRBD2. The V gene end was trimmed by 4 bases and the J gene end by 6 bases; junction bases not matched to a gene: 9. Germline assignment: CDR1 DFQATT and CDR2 SNEGSKA (reference sequence). The CDR3 is made up of 15 amino acids. The chain's CDR3 is CSATPLAGGPKTQYF. The DNA for the CDR3 is TGCAGTGCTACCCCCCTAGCGGGGGGGCCGAAGACCCAGTACTTC.

The CDR3 reads CASSSGGADGYTF. The CDR3 DNA reads as TGCGCCAGCAGCTCTGGGGGGGCGGATGGCTACACCTTC. V is TRBV5-1 and J is TRBJ1-2; D perhaps matches TRBD1 (6 bases). The CDR3 has 13 amino acids. V was pared by 3 bases and J by 6 bases, with 12 bases between. Germline loops: CDR1 SGHRS, CDR2 YFSETQ. Combining the CDR3 with reference TRBV5-1 and TRBJ1-2 gives the whole variable domain KAGVTQTPRYLIKTRGQQVTLSCSPISGHRSVSWYQQTPGQGLQFLFEYFSETQRNKGNFPGRFSGRQFSNSRSEMNVSTLELGDSALYLCASSSGGADGYTFGSGTRLTVV.

V gene TRBV4-1 combines with J gene TRBJ2-7; D unclear. Germline V lookup: CDR1 MGHRA, CDR2 YSYEKL. V was trimmed by 2 bases and J by 3 bases, leaving 14 bases between them. The CDR3 is 15 residues long. The CDR3 sequence is CASSQTSTVGYEQYF. The CDR3 bases are TGCGCCAGCAGCCAAACCTCGACGGTGGGCTACGAGCAGTACTTC.

The chain has TRBV6-1 and TRBJ1-4, with 7 bases that match TRBD1. Germline V lookup: CDR1 MNHNS, CDR2 SASEGT. The CDR3 has 16 amino acids. V was pared by 5 bases and J by 6 bases, with 12 bases of the junction left unmatched. The CDR3 loop is CASSTPREGAYEKLFF. In DNA, the CDR3 is TGTGCCAGCAGTACACCGAGGGAGGGGGCGTATGAAAAACTGTTTTTT.

This rearrangement joins TRBV10-3 to TRBJ2-7; D gene unclear. From germline, CDR1 is ENHRY and CDR2 SYGVKD. This CDR3 region has 14 residues. The germline V and J ends were trimmed by 3 bases and 2 bases, with 11 bases remaining between them. Here the CDR3 reads CAISEYISTYEQYF. CDR3 nucleotide sequence: TGTGCCATCAGTGAATACATTTCGACCTACGAGCAGTACTTC.

The chain recombines TRBV18 with TRBJ2-1; perhaps TRBD2 as D (5 bases). CDR3 size: 16 residues. Germline loops: CDR1 KGHSH, CDR2 LQKENI. The V and J ends lost 0 bases and 5 bases respectively, with 14 bases between them. CDR3 region: CASSPPKLVRDNEQFF. The CDR3, as DNA: TGTGCCAGCTCACCACCTAAACTAGTCCGTGACAATGAGCAGTTCTTC.

The chain employs TRBV6-5 and TRBJ2-3; D unclear. This CDR3 region has 13 residues. V was trimmed by 10 bases and J by 0 bases, leaving 11 bases between them. Germline CDR1 is MNHEY and CDR2 is SVGAGI. CDR3 protein: CATDDPSTDTQYF. CDR3 coding DNA: TGTGCCACGGACGACCCTAGCACAGATACGCAGTATTTT.

Notes on this clonotype: The junction departs from germline at one end; a sequencing error may be responsible. The chain is built from TRBV19 and TRBJ2-1, with TRBD1 identical over 7 bases. Germline loops: CDR1 LNHDA, CDR2 SQIVND (reference sequence). CDR3 length equals 15 residues. CDR3 amino acids: CASRERQGTYNEQFF. The CDR3 coding sequence is TGTGCCAGTAGGGAGCGACAGGGTACTTACAATGAACAGTTCTTC.

The rearrangement joins TRBV4-2 to TRBJ1-1, with TRBD1 matching 7 bases. CDR1 LGHNA and CDR2 YNFKEQ come from the germline V gene. V shed 2 bases and J 3 bases; nucleotides not matched to a gene: 3. CDR3 length: 14 amino acids. The CDR3 DNA sequence: TGTGCCAGCAGCCAAACAGGGGTCCACACTGAAGCTTTCTTT. Its protein is CASSQTGVHTEAFF.